This TCR beta chain was found in a study of CD8+CD57+ T cells in acquired aplastic anemia. Template material for TCR beta VDJ and CDR3 profiling consisted of genomic DNA. TCRdb re-derived calls from the reads in MiXCR, one entry per CDR3 protein. The sample has roughly 250,000 distinct CDR3 sequences, more than 45% seen once. Patients included in sequencing had previously demonstrated CD8+CD57+ cell expansion by flow cytometry. Study-level results: Patients shared 25 to 35 CD8+ CDR3 sequences with controls.

This clonotype was seen a single time. Antigen unknown. Just one base apart from a much larger clone, this may be a read error. The clonotype originates from a human donor with aplastic anemia. The sequenced material came from sorted CD4+, CD8+, or CD8+CD57+ T cells (not recorded which) from PBMCs.

The CDR3 region has the DNA TGTGCCAGCAGTTACTTGACAGGGCGGAACACTGAAGCTTTCTTT. Residues: CASSYLTGRNTEAFF. This chain uses TRBV6-5 with TRBJ1-1, with TRBD1 matching 7 bases. The CDR3 has 15 residues. Unmatched junction bases numbered 3, after V lost 1 base and J lost 1 base. The V gene's germline CDR1 is MNHEY and CDR2 SVGAGI.